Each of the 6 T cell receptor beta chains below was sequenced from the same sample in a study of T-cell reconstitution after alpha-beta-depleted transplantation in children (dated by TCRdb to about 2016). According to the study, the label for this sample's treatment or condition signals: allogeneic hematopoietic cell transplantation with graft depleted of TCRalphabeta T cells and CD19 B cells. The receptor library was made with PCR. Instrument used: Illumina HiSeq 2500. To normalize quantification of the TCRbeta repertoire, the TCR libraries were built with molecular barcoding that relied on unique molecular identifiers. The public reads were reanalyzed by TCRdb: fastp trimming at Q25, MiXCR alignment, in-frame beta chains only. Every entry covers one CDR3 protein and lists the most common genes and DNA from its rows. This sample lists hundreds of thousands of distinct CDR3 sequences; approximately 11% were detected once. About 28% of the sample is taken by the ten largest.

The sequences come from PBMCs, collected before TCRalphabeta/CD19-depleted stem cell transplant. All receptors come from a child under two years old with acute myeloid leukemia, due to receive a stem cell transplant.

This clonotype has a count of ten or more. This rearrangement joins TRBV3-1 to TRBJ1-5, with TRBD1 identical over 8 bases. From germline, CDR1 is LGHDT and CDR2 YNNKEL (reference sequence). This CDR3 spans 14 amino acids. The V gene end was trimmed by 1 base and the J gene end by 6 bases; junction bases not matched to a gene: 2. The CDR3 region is CASSQGQGSQPQHF. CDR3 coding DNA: TGTGCCAGCAGCCAAGGACAGGGGTCTCAGCCCCAGCATTTT.

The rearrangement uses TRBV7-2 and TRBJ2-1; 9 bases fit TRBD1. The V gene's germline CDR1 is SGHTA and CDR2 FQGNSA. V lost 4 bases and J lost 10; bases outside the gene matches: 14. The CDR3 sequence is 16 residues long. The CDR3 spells CASSSPMLQGAWEQFF. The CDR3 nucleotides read TGTGCCAGCAGCTCTCCGATGCTACAGGGGGCGTGGGAGCAGTTCTTC.

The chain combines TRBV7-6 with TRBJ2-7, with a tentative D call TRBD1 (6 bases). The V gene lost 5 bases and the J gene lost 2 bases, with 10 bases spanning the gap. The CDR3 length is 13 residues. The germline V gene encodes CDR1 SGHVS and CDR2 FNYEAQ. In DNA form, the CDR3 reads TGTGCCAGCAGCCGGACAGTGGCCTACGAGCAGTACTTC. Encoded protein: CASSRTVAYEQYF.

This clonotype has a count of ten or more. Here the CDR3 DNA reads TGCAGTGCAGCCTCCCCCGGGGATGGCTACACCTTC. Translated: CSAASPGDGYTF. The J gene is TRBJ1-2, the V gene TRBV20-1, with D unclear. V shed 6 bases and J shed 6 bases, with 14 bases lying between them. The germline V gene has CDR1 DFQATT and CDR2 SNEGSKA (reference sequence). The length of the CDR3 is 12 residues.

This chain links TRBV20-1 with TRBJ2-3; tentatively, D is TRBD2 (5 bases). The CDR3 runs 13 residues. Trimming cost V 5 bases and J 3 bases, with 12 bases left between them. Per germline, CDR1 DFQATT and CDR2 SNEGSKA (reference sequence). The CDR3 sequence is CSAREPTTDTQYF. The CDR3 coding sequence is TGCAGTGCTCGGGAACCTACAACAGATACGCAGTATTTT.

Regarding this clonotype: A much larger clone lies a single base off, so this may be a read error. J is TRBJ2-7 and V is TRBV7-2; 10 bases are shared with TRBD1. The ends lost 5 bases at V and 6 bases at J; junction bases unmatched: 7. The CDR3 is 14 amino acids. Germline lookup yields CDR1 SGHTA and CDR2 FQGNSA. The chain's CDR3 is CASSAPGQGREQYV. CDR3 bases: TGTGCCAGCAGCGCCCCGGGACAGGGGCGCGAGCAGTACGTC.